The 29 T cell receptor beta chains given below trace back to one sample, sequenced in a study of T cell repertoires in cytomegalovirus infection. Their cognate antigens are unknown. TCRdb independently ran MiXCR on the reads; one entry per CDR3 protein. This table holds about 770,000 distinct CDR3 sequences, roughly 29% found once. The material sequenced was cultured CD8+ T cells from PBMCs, taken from culture after CMV antigen stimulation. All receptors derive from a human donor in good health (CMV status not recorded). Some clones in this sample may be carry-over from other donors' samples.

This chain connects TRBV10-3 to TRBJ2-1, with 7 nucleotides matching TRBD1. Trimming cost V 4 bases and J 4 bases; bases outside gene matches: 7. Germline-derived CDR1 and CDR2 are ENHRY and SYGVKD. The CDR3 length is 15 residues. The CDR3 here is CAISAPGQTYNEQFF. DNA of the CDR3: TGTGCCATCAGTGCCCCGGGACAGACTTACAATGAGCAGTTCTTC.

This clonotype has at least ten counts. This rearrangement joins TRBV7-2 to TRBJ2-1, with 7 bases lining up with TRBD2. V shed 0 bases and J 4 bases; nucleotides not matched to a gene: 3. Germline V gene data show CDR1 as SGHTA and CDR2 as FQGNSA. The CDR3 totals 15 residues. CDR3 coding DNA: TGTGCCAGCAGCTTAGCGGACGGGGGGTACAATGAGCAGTTCTTC. Its translation is CASSLADGGYNEQFF.

The DNA of the CDR3 is TGTGCCAGCAAAGAGGCGGGGGGGCCAGATACGCAGTATTTT. Its translation: CASKEAGGPDTQYF. The chain couples TRBV5-4 to TRBJ2-3; 9 positions match TRBD2. The V and J ends lost 6 bases and 4 bases, in that order; junction bases with no gene match: 6. The length of the CDR3 is 14 residues. Germline CDR1 and CDR2: SGHNT and YYREEE (reference sequence). The variable domain in full, completed from reference TRBV5-4 and TRBJ2-3, reads ETGVTQSPTHLIKTRGQQVTLRCSSQSGHNTVSWYQQALGQGPQFIFQYYREEENGRGNFPPRFSGLQFPNYSSELNVNALELDDSALYLCASKEAGGPDTQYFGPGTRLTVL.

This clonotype was detected a few times. This chain connects TRBV19 to TRBJ1-2; D unresolved. CDR3 length: 14 residues. The germline CDR1 and CDR2 sequences are LNHDA and SQIVND (reference sequence). V lost 5 bases to trimming and J lost 5 bases, with 15 bases between them. CDR3 region: CASSAREAEYGYTF. The CDR3 nucleotides are TGTGCCAGTAGTGCGCGTGAGGCAGAGTATGGCTACACCTTC. The whole variable domain, filled in from reference TRBV19 and TRBJ1-2, reads DGGITQSPKYLFRKEGQNVTLSCEQNLNHDAMYWYRQDPGQGLRLIYYSQIVNDFQKGDIAEGYSVSREKKESFPLTVTSAQKNPTAFYLCASSAREAEYGYTFGSGTRLTVV.

This clonotype was seen at least ten times. The chain is built from TRBV7-8 and TRBJ1-5; no reliable D call. The V gene lost 4 bases and the J gene lost 9 bases, with 16 bases spanning the gap. Germline V gives CDR1 SGHVS, CDR2 FQNEAQ. The CDR3 is made up of 14 amino acids. CDR3 sequence (DNA): TGTGCCAGCAGCTCAGTGGCTGGTTTTCGGCCCCAGCATTTT. It codes for CASSSVAGFRPQHF.

This clonotype was counted only a few times. The chain employs TRBV2 and TRBJ2-7; no clear D gene. CDR1 and CDR2 (germline): SNHLY, FYNNEI. This CDR3 contains 11 residues. With 6 bases removed from V and 3 bases from J, the gap between germline ends came to 6 bases. As DNA, the CDR3 is TGTGCCAGCAGGGTGAACTACGAGCAGTACTTC. Protein product: CASRVNYEQYF.

This clonotype was observed a handful of times. The chain has TRBV4-1 and TRBJ2-3; 8 bases align to TRBD2. V lost 1 base, J lost 1 base, and 4 bases stayed unmatched. This CDR3 has 16 amino acids. CDR1 and CDR2 from the germline V gene are MGHRA and YSYEKL. CDR3 sequence reads: CASSQVRRGGTDTQYF. Here the CDR3 DNA reads TGCGCCAGCAGCCAAGTTAGGCGGGGGGGCACAGATACGCAGTATTTT.

This chain joins TRBV27 and TRBJ2-1; 7 bases fit TRBD1. The V gene end was trimmed by 5 bases and the J gene end by 0 bases; junction bases not matched to a gene: 7. Germline CDR1 and CDR2: MNHEY and SMNVEV (reference sequence). CDR3 size: 16 residues. CDR3 in amino acids: CASSTHRGPSYNEQFF. The CDR3 coding sequence is TGTGCCAGCAGTACCCACAGGGGACCCTCCTACAATGAGCAGTTCTTC.

This chain links TRBV15 with TRBJ2-1; 11 bases align to TRBD1. The CDR3 covers 18 residues. CDR1 is LNHNV, CDR2 YYDKDF, per germline (reference sequence). The V gene end was trimmed by 0 bases and the J gene end by 6 bases; junction bases not matched to a gene: 10. The CDR3: CATSRDRRWTGGSNEQFF. CDR3 bases: TGTGCCACCAGCAGAGACCGCCGTTGGACAGGGGGCTCCAATGAGCAGTTCTTC.

In its sample, this clonotype was seen a few times. The chain employs TRBV27 and TRBJ1-5; D unclear. V gave up 4 bases and J gave up 1 base, with 5 bases separating them. The CDR3 is 13 residues long. Germline lookup yields CDR1 MNHEY and CDR2 SMNVEV (reference sequence). CDR3 residues: CASSSASNQPQHF. CDR3 DNA sequence: TGTGCCAGCAGTTCGGCGAGCAATCAGCCCCAGCATTTT.

The chain couples TRBV6-6 to TRBJ2-7, with no clear D. Trimming shortened V by 2 bases and J by 0 bases, and 8 bases separated the two germline ends. This CDR3 has 14 residues. Germline CDR1 MNHNY, CDR2 SVGAGI (reference sequence). Here the CDR3 DNA reads TGTGCCAGCAGTTACGGGCAGAGCTCCTACGAGCAGTACTTC. Its translation is CASSYGQSSYEQYF.

The chain couples TRBV12-3 or TRBV12-4 to TRBJ2-5; 12 positions agree with TRBD2. Losses at the gene ends were 2 bases for V and 5 bases for J; bases not matched to a gene: 3. This CDR3 has 15 residues. The CDR3 DNA is TGTGCCAGCAGTTTACTAGCGGGGGGGCCGGAGACCCAGTACTTC. It yields the protein CASSLLAGGPETQYF.

The rearrangement links TRBV6-6 to TRBJ1-6; D not resolved. This CDR3 spans 17 amino acids. Germline lookup yields CDR1 MNHNY and CDR2 SVGAGI (reference sequence). Trimming pared 7 bases from V and 0 bases from J, leaving 16 bases between. The CDR3 DNA is TGTGCCAGCAACCCCGGTTACTCGAGCTCCTATAATTCACCCCTCCACTTT. It encodes CASNPGYSSSYNSPLHF.

CDR3 bases: TGTGCCAGCAGCCCTAGGTTGGGAAACACCATATATTTT. Residues: CASSPRLGNTIYF. The chain has TRBV5-4 and TRBJ1-3; D gene unclear. V lost 4 bases and J 4 bases, leaving 9 bases between the germline ends. CDR3 length equals 13 residues. CDR1 SGHNT and CDR2 YYREEE come from the germline V gene (reference sequence).

The chain combines TRBV18 with TRBJ1-2, with unresolved D. The CDR3 has 14 amino acids. Looked up from germline, CDR1 is KGHSH and CDR2 is LQKENI. V gave up 6 bases and J gave up 0 bases, with 11 bases separating them. This CDR3 is CASSNPLPNYGYTF. In nucleotides, the CDR3 is TGTGCCAGCTCCAATCCCCTTCCTAACTATGGCTACACCTTC.

The V and J genes are TRBV19 and TRBJ1-2, with no clear D. V was trimmed by 3 bases and J by 6 bases, leaving 11 bases between them. CDR1 and CDR2 from the germline V gene are LNHDA and SQIVND (reference sequence). The length of the CDR3 is 13 residues. CDR3 protein: CASSITSVDGYTF. The CDR3 bases are TGTGCCAGTAGTATTACTAGTGTGGATGGCTACACCTTC.

At least ten counts were recorded for this clonotype. The chain recombines TRBV7-8 with TRBJ1-5; D gene ambiguous. The length of the CDR3 is 12 residues. CDR1 and CDR2 from the germline V gene are SGHVS and FQNEAQ. Trimming shortened V by 8 bases and J by 1 base, and 6 bases separated the two germline ends. The CDR3 bases are TGTGCCAGCCAGAGCAGCAATCAGCCCCAGCATTTT. As protein: CASQSSNQPQHF.

In its sample, this clonotype was seen many times. The chain is built from TRBV27 and TRBJ1-2; 7 bases are shared with TRBD1. J lost 5 bases, V lost 6 bases, and 6 bases had no gene match. The germline V gene encodes CDR1 MNHEY and CDR2 SMNVEV (reference sequence). The CDR3 covers 13 residues. CDR3 protein: CASSPSGGYGYTF. The CDR3 DNA reads TGTGCCAGCAGCCCGTCAGGGGGTTATGGCTACACCTTC.

This clonotype was counted only a few times. In DNA form, the CDR3 reads TGTGCCAGCAGCTCTCAGGGCAGGAATGGCTACACCTTC. The encoded protein is CASSSQGRNGYTF. This chain connects TRBV5-4 to TRBJ1-2; possibly TRBD1 for D (5 bases). The ends were cut back, 3 bases at V and 6 bases at J, with 12 bases in the middle. CDR1 and CDR2 (germline): SGHNT, YYREEE (reference sequence). This CDR3 comprises 13 residues.

The genes are TRBV2 and TRBJ2-1; D may be TRBD2 (6 bases). V shed 0 bases and J shed 4 bases, with 13 bases lying between them. This CDR3 is built from 16 residues. The V gene's germline CDR1 is SNHLY and CDR2 FYNNEI. The CDR3 DNA sequence: TGTGCCAGCAGTGAAGCCGACGGGGGTTCTTACAATGAGCAGTTCTTC. Residues: CASSEADGGSYNEQFF.

The chain employs TRBV24-1 and TRBJ2-2, with D maybe TRBD1 (6 bases). CDR1 and CDR2 from the germline V gene are KGHDR and SFDVKD. This CDR3 spans 15 amino acids. Deletions cut 8 bases from V and 2 bases from J, with 14 bases between. The CDR3 reads CATTAQGLNTGELFF. In nucleotides, the CDR3 is TGTGCCACCACCGCCCAGGGGCTTAACACCGGGGAGCTGTTTTTT.

This chain connects TRBV6-2 or TRBV6-3 to TRBJ2-1; TRBD2 matches at 8 bases. This CDR3 has 17 amino acids. Germline CDR1 and CDR2: MNHEY and SVGEGT. The V gene end was trimmed by 2 bases and the J gene end by 0 bases; junction bases not matched to a gene: 6. Here the CDR3 reads CASSYERGTSSYNEQFF. The CDR3 bases are TGTGCCAGCAGTTACGAGCGGGGGACGAGCTCCTACAATGAGCAGTTCTTC.

In its sample, this clonotype was seen a few times. V is TRBV6-2 or TRBV6-3 and J is TRBJ1-5, with D tentatively TRBD1 (6 bases). Trimming took 0 bases from V and 6 from J, leaving 12 bases between them. This CDR3 is built from 15 residues. The germline CDR1 and CDR2 sequences are MNHEY and SVGEGT. Written as DNA, the CDR3 is TGTGCCAGCAGTTACTCTGGCAGGGGCAGTCAGCCCCAGCATTTT. Translated: CASSYSGRGSQPQHF.

V gene TRBV10-3 combines with J gene TRBJ2-5; the match to TRBD2 covers 12 bases. CDR1 is ENHRY, CDR2 SYGVKD, per germline. The CDR3 has 17 residues. The J segment lost 5 bases and the V segment lost 1 base, leaving 8 bases of the junction unmatched. The CDR3 sequence: CAISEWASGGAEETQYF. CDR3 coding DNA: TGTGCCATCAGTGAGTGGGCTAGCGGGGGGGCCGAGGAGACCCAGTACTTC.

This clonotype was seen more than once but under ten times. This chain joins TRBV20-1 and TRBJ2-2; 7 bases map to TRBD1. There are 16 residues in the CDR3. Trimming at V came to 0 bases and at J to 0 bases, leaving 4 bases not matched to a gene. Germline V gene data show CDR1 as DFQATT and CDR2 as SNEGSKA (reference sequence). Here the CDR3 reads CSARDLGTANTGELFF. In nucleotides, the CDR3 is TGCAGTGCTAGAGACCTGGGGACAGCGAACACCGGGGAGCTGTTTTTT.

This clonotype was seen more than once but under ten times. The J gene is TRBJ2-1, the V gene TRBV27, with TRBD2 identical over 10 bases. The CDR3 is 16 amino acids. Germline values: CDR1 MNHEY, CDR2 SMNVEV (reference sequence). V shed 7 bases, J shed 0 bases, and the junction held 6 bases outside the gene matches. The CDR3 DNA sequence: TGTGCCAGCAACCCTAGCGGGGGTTCCTCCTACAATGAGCAGTTCTTC. Protein product: CASNPSGGSSYNEQFF.

V is TRBV20-1 and J is TRBJ2-7; D tentatively fits TRBD1 or TRBD2 (5 bases each). This CDR3 has 13 amino acids. Germline CDR1 is DFQATT and CDR2 is SNEGSKA (reference sequence). The V and J ends lost 5 bases and 1 base respectively, with 12 bases between them. CDR3 nucleotide sequence: TGCAGTGCTCTCGGGGCTTTTTCCTACGAGCAGTACGTC. Its protein product is CSALGAFSYEQYV.

This clonotype occurred many times. The chain couples TRBV7-2 to TRBJ1-5; D gene unclear. Trimming removed 5 bases at V and 5 bases at J, with 13 bases between. CDR3 length: 14 residues. Germline values: CDR1 SGHTA, CDR2 FQGNSA. The CDR3 sequence: CASSVHVGYQPQHF. CDR3 nucleotide sequence: TGTGCCAGCAGCGTTCATGTGGGGTATCAGCCCCAGCATTTT.

This clonotype has only a few counts. The chain couples TRBV6-1 to TRBJ2-3; D perhaps matches TRBD2 (6 bases). Germline V gene data show CDR1 as MNHNS and CDR2 as SASEGT. Trimming left V 2 bases short and J 2 bases short, with 17 bases between. The CDR3 runs 17 residues. CDR3 DNA sequence: TGTGCCAGCAGTGAACGCGACCCGGGACTGCTCACAGATACGCAGTATTTT. Translated: CASSERDPGLLTDTQYF.